What follows are 32 T cell receptor beta chains derived from one specimen sequenced in a study of OX40 agonist ivuxolimab in advanced cancers. Clones were read by immunoSEQ multiplex PCR, and TCRdb kept only the in-frame ones, dropping some. Found here are 70,000 to 95,000 clones, roughly 91% of them singletons; the top ten hold 10% to 15%. The sequencing here drew on CD4+ or CD8+ T cells sorted from blood, taken in a trial of the OX40 agonist ivuxolimab. The origin of the receptors is an adult with an advanced solid tumor such as melanoma, head and neck, liver or kidney cancer.

The count of this clone is one. The rearrangement uses TRBV2 and TRBJ2-1; the match to TRBD2 covers 7 bases. The CDR3 runs to 14 residues. After removal of 8 bases from V and 0 bases from J, the junction contained 4 bases not matched to a gene. Germline CDR1 and CDR2: SNHLY and FYNNEI. The CDR3, as DNA: TGTGCCAGCCGGGGACTAAGCTCCTACAATGAGCAGTTCTTC. This sequence encodes CASRGLSSYNEQFF.

The J gene is TRBJ1-2, the V gene TRBV6-6; TRBD1 matches 9 bases. The J segment lost 8 bases and the V segment lost 6 bases, leaving 7 bases of the junction unmatched. Looked up from germline, CDR1 is MNHNY and CDR2 is SVGAGI (reference sequence). The CDR3 consists of 13 residues. CDR3 protein: CASSTTGGRGYTF. The CDR3 nucleotides read TGTGCCAGCAGCACTACAGGGGGCCGAGGCTACACCTTC.

This chain joins TRBV5-1 and TRBJ2-1; 7 bases fit TRBD2. The germline CDR1 and CDR2 sequences are SGHRS and YFSETQ. V lost 4 bases to trimming and J lost 5 bases; unmatched junction nucleotides: 6. This CDR3 spans 14 amino acids. The CDR3 loop is CASSGGTTDNEQFF. The DNA for the CDR3 is TGCGCCAGCAGCGGCGGGACTACCGACAATGAGCAGTTCTTC.

This sequence joins TRBV15 and TRBJ2-7; D unclear. From germline, CDR1 is LNHNV and CDR2 YYDKDF (reference sequence). The length of the CDR3 is 13 residues. Trimming took off 3 bases at V and 6 bases at J, with 12 bases between the two ends. The CDR3 nucleotides read TGTGCCACCAGCAGGTGGAAGGATAGCGAGCAGTACTTC. Its protein is CATSRWKDSEQYF.

J is TRBJ2-7 and V is TRBV30; D ambiguous. The CDR3 is made up of 13 amino acids. Germline values: CDR1 GTSNPN, CDR2 SVGIG (reference sequence). The ends were cut back, 2 bases at V and 6 bases at J, with 14 bases in the middle. In DNA, the CDR3 is TGTGCCTGGAGTCGAGAGACCTACTCCGAGCAGTACTTC. This gives the protein CAWSRETYSEQYF.

Notes on this clone: Other DNA sequences in this sample translate to the same CDR3. This chain connects TRBV27 to TRBJ2-7; D possibly matches TRBD1 or TRBD2 (5 bases each). Trimming took 8 bases from V and 0 from J, leaving 8 bases between them. The CDR3 is 12 residues long. CDR1 is MNHEY and CDR2 is SMNVEV in the germline V gene (reference sequence). CDR3 DNA sequence: TGTGCCAGCCGGGGCAGCTCCTACGAGCAGTACTTC. Encoded protein: CASRGSSYEQYF.

The chain carries TRBV19 and TRBJ2-3, with 10 bases lining up with TRBD1. The V gene end was trimmed by 0 bases and the J gene end by 6 bases; junction bases not matched to a gene: 12. Germline loops: CDR1 LNHDA, CDR2 SQIVND (reference sequence). The CDR3 has 18 amino acids. Here the CDR3 reads CASSIDHLAGTGVDTQYF. The CDR3 DNA reads as TGTGCCAGTAGTATAGACCACCTTGCCGGGACAGGGGTGGATACGCAGTATTTT.

The V call is TRBV5-6, the J call TRBJ2-5, with D possibly being TRBD2 (6 bases). Per germline, CDR1 SGHDT and CDR2 YYEEEE. CDR3 length: 14 amino acids. V lost 6 bases and J 3 bases, leaving 15 bases between the germline ends. The CDR3 reads CASTGGFFKETQYF. The CDR3 nucleotides read TGTGCCAGCACCGGGGGTTTTTTCAAAGAGACCCAGTACTTC.

The chain recombines TRBV5-1 with TRBJ2-5, with 12 bases lining up with TRBD2. The length of the CDR3 is 16 residues. Germline-derived CDR1 and CDR2 are SGHRS and YFSETQ. V lost 0 bases to trimming and J lost 4 bases; unmatched junction nucleotides: 4. CDR3 in amino acids: CASSLGETSGRETQYF. The CDR3 DNA reads as TGCGCCAGCAGCTTGGGTGAGACTAGCGGGAGAGAGACCCAGTACTTC.

The CDR3 loop reads CASTDRGSEQYF. The CDR3 DNA is TGTGCCAGCACGGACAGGGGTTCCGAGCAGTACTTC. The chain employs TRBV6-6 and TRBJ2-7, with 9 positions matching TRBD1. In germline, CDR1 is MNHNY, CDR2 SVGAGI (reference sequence). The CDR3 contains 12 residues. The V gene end was trimmed by 7 bases and the J gene end by 6 bases; junction bases not matched to a gene: 4.

This rearrangement joins TRBV7-2 to TRBJ1-1; TRBD1 aligns across 9 bases. Per germline, CDR1 SGHTA and CDR2 FQGNSA. This CDR3 region has 14 residues. The junction had 9 bases not matched to a gene; V was cut back by 4 bases and J by 9 bases. CDR3 DNA: TGTGCCAGCAGCTCACTATGGACAGGGGCAAAAGCTTTCTTT. It is translated as CASSSLWTGAKAFF.

The J gene is TRBJ1-1, the V gene TRBV4-1; D ambiguous. Germline V gene data show CDR1 as MGHRA and CDR2 as YSYEKL. The CDR3 has 14 residues. V was pared by 0 bases and J by 7 bases, with 12 bases between. The CDR3 region has the DNA TGCGCCAGCAGCCAAGAACCCGGCACGGATGAAGCTTTCTTT. It is translated as CASSQEPGTDEAFF.

This rearrangement joins TRBV10-1 to TRBJ2-2; 11 bases match TRBD2. Germline V gives CDR1 WNHNN, CDR2 SYGVQD (reference sequence). After removal of 6 bases from V and 7 bases from J, the junction contained 7 bases not matched to a gene. This CDR3 is built from 15 residues. The DNA for the CDR3 is TGCGCCAGCAGCCCAGTAGCGGGAGGGGACGGGGAGCTGTTTTTT. Translating it yields CASSPVAGGDGELFF.

V and J are TRBV6-5 and TRBJ2-7, with TRBD1 matching over 8 bases. This CDR3 is built from 14 residues. Germline CDR1 and CDR2: MNHEY and SVGAGI. V shed 2 bases and J 2 bases; nucleotides not matched to a gene: 2. CDR3 region: CASSYAQGAYEQYF. The CDR3 DNA reads TGTGCCAGCAGTTACGCACAGGGGGCCTACGAGCAGTACTTC.

CDR3: CASSLSPSGTTGELFF. CDR3 in DNA: TGTGCCAGCAGCTTAAGTCCTAGCGGGACCACCGGGGAGCTGTTTTTT. This chain links TRBV7-3 with TRBJ2-2; 9 bases line up with TRBD2. V lost 1 base and J lost 4; bases outside the gene matches: 4. CDR1 SGHTA and CDR2 FQGTGA come from the germline V gene. This CDR3 has 16 residues.

V and J are TRBV7-9 and TRBJ1-5, with D uncertain. CDR1 is SEHNR and CDR2 is FQNEAQ in the germline V gene (reference sequence). Trimming shortened V by 3 bases and J by 7 bases, and 10 bases separated the two germline ends. CDR3 length: 13 residues. DNA of the CDR3: TGTGCCAGCAGCTTCGGGTCCGGGCAGCCCCAGCATTTT. This encodes CASSFGSGQPQHF.

This CDR3 is CASSKASGRAWEQYF. The CDR3 nucleotides read TGTGCCAGCAGCAAAGCTAGCGGGAGGGCCTGGGAGCAGTACTTC. The J gene is TRBJ2-7, the V gene TRBV21-1; the table assigns TRBD2, which was not confirmed against the DNA. TRBV21-1 is designated a pseudogene. CDR3 length equals 15 residues.

The chain joins TRBV28 to TRBJ1-5; 8 bases map to TRBD1. The trim removed 2 bases at V and 0 bases at J, leaving 0 bases unmatched. CDR3 size: 15 residues. The germline V gene has CDR1 MDHEN and CDR2 SYDVKM. CDR3 amino acids: CASSLGTGSNQPQHF. For the CDR3, the DNA is TGTGCCAGCAGTTTAGGGACAGGTAGCAATCAGCCCCAGCATTTT.

CDR3 sequence reads: CASSLWGAAGYTF. Here the CDR3 DNA reads TGTGCCAGCAGCTTGTGGGGGGCGGCTGGCTACACCTTC. The chain combines TRBV5-6 with TRBJ1-2, with D possibly being TRBD1 (6 bases). Germline CDR1 reads SGHDT; CDR2 reads YYEEEE. The CDR3 covers 13 residues. Trimming left V 1 base short and J 7 bases short, with 11 bases between.

This chain connects TRBV21-1 to TRBJ2-1; no check of the table's D call, TRBD1, against the DNA was made. TRBV21-1 represents a pseudogene. CDR3 size: 13 residues. The DNA of the CDR3 is TGTGCCAGCAGCAAATTGGCCTACAGTGAGCAGTTCTTC. Translation gives CASSKLAYSEQFF.

The chain employs TRBV14 and TRBJ2-1, with D unresolved. Deletions cut 4 bases from V and 9 bases from J, with 10 bases between. The CDR3 totals 12 residues. CDR1 is SGHDN and CDR2 is FVKESK in the germline V gene. CDR3 loop: CASSLVPGEQFF. Written as DNA, the CDR3 is TGTGCCAGCAGCCTGGTTCCCGGTGAGCAGTTCTTC.

In DNA, the CDR3 is TGTGCCAGCAGACCGGACAGGGTCACTGAAGCTTTCTTT. Translating gives CASRPDRVTEAFF. The chain links TRBV25-1 to TRBJ1-1, with 8 bases that match TRBD1. The germline CDR1 and CDR2 sequences are MGHDK and SYGVNS. The CDR3 sequence is 13 residues long. V lost 6 bases, J lost 4 bases, and 4 bases stayed unmatched.

J is TRBJ1-2 and V is TRBV29-1; no firm D call. This CDR3 is 14 amino acids long. Trimming took off 0 bases at V and 3 bases at J, with 11 bases between the two ends. Looked up from germline, CDR1 is SQVTM and CDR2 is ANQGSEA. The CDR3 sequence is CSVEEGTVYYGYTF. The CDR3 DNA follows: TGCAGCGTTGAAGAGGGAACGGTCTACTATGGCTACACCTTC.

CDR3 nucleotides: TGTGCTACTGCCGACCGGGGCGGGGCTGGGGAGCTGTTTTTT. It specifies CATADRGGAGELFF. This chain joins TRBV6-5 and TRBJ2-2; possible D gene TRBD2, 6 bases. Germline values: CDR1 MNHEY, CDR2 SVGAGI. CDR3 length equals 14 residues.

The chain recombines TRBV12-5 with TRBJ2-3, with D possibly called TRBD1 or TRBD2 (5 bases each). V dropped 0 bases and J dropped 3 bases, with 10 bases sitting between them. This CDR3 is built from 15 residues. Germline-derived CDR1 and CDR2 are LGHNT and FRNRAP. Here the CDR3 DNA reads TGTGCTAGTGGTTTGGTGAGAGGGGCTACAGATACGCAGTATTTT. Protein product: CASGLVRGATDTQYF.

This clone was observed a handful of times. This sequence joins TRBV7-3 and TRBJ2-7; D not resolved. The germline V gene has CDR1 SGHTA and CDR2 FQGTGA. V was clipped by 2 bases and J by 6 bases, with 14 bases between them. The CDR3 has 14 residues. DNA of the CDR3: TGTGCCAGCAGCTTAGGGTCATTTCCCTTCGAGCAGTACTTC. This translates into CASSLGSFPFEQYF.

The chain combines TRBV5-6 with TRBJ1-5; tentatively, D is TRBD1 (5 bases). V lost 2 bases to trimming and J lost 1 base, with 13 bases between them. This CDR3 contains 16 residues. Germline V gives CDR1 SGHDT, CDR2 YYEEEE. For the CDR3, the DNA is TGTGCCAGCAGCTTTTGGTCAGGGTCAAGCAATCAGCCCCAGCATTTT. This codes for CASSFWSGSSNQPQHF.

This clone was recorded only once. V is TRBV13 and J is TRBJ2-7, with 7 bases lining up with TRBD1. The CDR3 covers 15 residues. J gave up 9 bases and V 5 bases, and 16 bases lay outside the gene matches. Germline V gene data show CDR1 as PRHDT and CDR2 as FYEKMQ (reference sequence). The CDR3 DNA sequence: TGTGCCAGCAGCGAAGTGGGACAGAGTCTACGAGGGCAGTACTTC. It codes for CASSEVGQSLRGQYF.

The chain joins TRBV14 to TRBJ2-7, with D maybe TRBD2 (5 bases). V was trimmed by 8 bases and J by 3 bases, leaving 8 bases between them. This CDR3 is 11 amino acids long. Per the germline V gene, CDR1 is SGHDN and CDR2 is FVKESK. The CDR3 region is CASGSGYEQYF. CDR3 bases: TGTGCCAGCGGGAGCGGCTACGAGCAGTACTTC. Full variable domain (remainder filled in from reference TRBV14 and TRBJ2-7): EAGVTQFPSHSVIEKGQTVTLRCDPISGHDNLYWYRRVMGKEIKFLLHFVKESKQDESGMPNNRFLAERTGGTYSTLKVQPAELEDSGVYFCASGSGYEQYFGPGTRLTVT.

This clone was observed a single time. The chain carries TRBV7-3 and TRBJ1-1; D remains ambiguous. Trimming took 1 base from V and 0 from J, leaving 9 bases between them. Germline CDR1 and CDR2: SGHTA and FQGTGA. This CDR3 is built from 15 residues. CDR3 DNA: TGTGCCAGCAGCTTAAGTATCAGCATGAACACTGAAGCTTTCTTT. Translating it yields CASSLSISMNTEAFF.

This clone was detected a few times. This CDR3 reads CASRGLAGGNTGELFF. The CDR3 DNA reads TGTGCCAGTAGGGGACTAGCGGGGGGCAACACCGGGGAGCTGTTTTTT. The V gene is TRBV19, the J gene TRBJ2-2; 15 nucleotides align to TRBD2. This CDR3 contains 16 residues. Per germline, CDR1 LNHDA and CDR2 SQIVND (reference sequence). V lost 6 bases and J lost 2; bases outside the gene matches: 1.

The chain links TRBV29-1 to TRBJ1-1, with unresolved D. The CDR3 runs 13 residues. Germline lookup yields CDR1 SQVTM and CDR2 ANQGSEA. Trimming pared 4 bases from V and 1 base from J, leaving 10 bases between. The CDR3 region has the DNA TGCAGCGTTGGTACGGGCTGGAACACTGAAGCTTTCTTT. It encodes CSVGTGWNTEAFF.